The entry below gives a single TCR beta chain sequence along with its context. Its antigen is currently not known. The input lacks base qualities; no much larger clone sits a single base away. These data originate in a study of blood T cells in healthy people across ages (dated by TCRdb to the mid-2010s). In terms of the full investigation: In model experiments, roughly one uniquely barcoded TCR beta cDNA molecule per two T cells was captured by template switching. Age-related changes in TCR beta repertoire diversity were measured in the study by deep sequencing normalized with unique cDNA molecular identifiers. Donors were grouped into four age groups: young (average approximately 15 years), middle-aged (about 40), aged (around 60) and long-lived (just over 80). Donors of different ages were randomly distributed across sequencing lanes to avoid experimental bias. Two additional independent replicas of 1 million unique cDNA reads from the same blood draw were analyzed for two donors (one aged 18 to 30 and one aged 80 or older). General findings and caveats noted by the study authors: Because donor CMV infection status was unknown, age-related changes in expanded clonotypes were potentially confounded. A strong correlation was found between observed TCR beta diversity and the percentage of naive T cells measured by flow cytometry. Total diversity estimates from one million sequenced T cells were considered lower bounds and underestimates. The long-lived group showed more naive CD4+ T cells, fewer expanded clones and increased TCR diversity than the aged group, suggesting age selection. Because profiling used bulk unsorted PBMCs, naive and antigen-experienced compartments could not be compared conclusively. As age increased, observed TCR beta diversity per million T cells dropped in a roughly linear way, and a significant reduction was already evident by age 40.

The roughly 39 donors, aged roughly 6 to 90 years, were systemically healthy Caucasian individuals from Russia. Approximately 9.3 milliliters of peripheral blood were collected from each donor into EDTA-treated Vacutainer tubes. Ficoll-Paque density-gradient centrifugation was used to isolate PBMCs, with at least 7 million per sample. Total RNA was extracted from PBMCs with Trizol reagent, with at least 6 micrograms obtained per sample. Naive CD45RAhigh/CD27high T cell percentages were measured by flow cytometry on a PBMC aliquot from every donor. Library method: 5' RACE. For sequencing, an Illumina HiSeq 2500 was employed. A second PCR of roughly 6 to 11 cycles was run with a J-beta primer mix and a sample-barcoded 5' primer. A unique molecular identifier was introduced onto each TCR beta cDNA molecule by a template-switch 5' adaptor carrying 12 random nucleotides. Each sample yielded at least 2.5 million CDR3-containing paired-end reads. First-strand cDNA synthesis was performed from all RNA using the Mint cDNA synthesis kit, with priming by a TRBC-specific oligonucleotide. All cDNA was treated with uracil-DNA glycosylase and then went through a first 18-cycle PCR with the universal primers M1SS and BC2_uni_R. Per the source publication's procedure: For normalization, 1 million high-quality reads were randomly selected from each sample, with every read carrying a distinct molecular identifier. Reads sharing molecular identifiers were discarded rather than binned into consensus sequences. MiTCR, with a Q25 quality threshold and the strictest error-elimination algorithm, was used for CDR3 identification, clonotype clustering and error correction. A nonparametric unseen species model with Euler transformation was used to estimate lower-bound total TCR beta diversity. Starting from the raw public reads, TCRdb applied fastp trimming at Q25, assembled clones with MiXCR and retained in-frame beta chains. Each entry merges the rows of one CDR3 protein and shows their most common DNA and genes. The V and J calls here are based on TCRdb, not the publication. The sample data list 1.6 million or so distinct CDR3 sequences, and about 31% of these were observed just once. The top ten clones comprise 10% to 12% of the sample.

The TCR originated in a woman in her thirties in good health. The sample comprised blood.

DNA sequence: TGTGCCAGCAGTGAGGCAGGGATGGTTTACGAGCAGTACTTC. This yields the protein CASSEAGMVYEQYF. The receptor chain draws on TRBV6-1 and TRBJ2-7; possibly the D gene is TRBD1, per 5 matching bases. The CDR3 runs 14 residues from the cysteine to the phenylalanine. Here the CDR3 DNA is all that survives: 42 bases in frame from base 1. The V and J ends are trimmed by 3 bases and 4 bases, leaving 13 bases between them. Via the germline V gene, CDR1 is MNHNS and CDR2 SASEGT.